This T cell receptor (beta chain) was sequenced during a study of T-cell memory formation after mild COVID-19. Across the study: The two donors had largely donor-specific TCR clusters. Whole-study results and caveats: A second wave expanding day 15 to 37 was CD4+-biased; contracting clones were balanced. Researchers found some responding clones in pre-infection memory, a sign that cross-reactive memory joined.

The V gene end was trimmed by 4 bases and the J gene end by 1 base; junction bases not matched to a gene: 6. The V gene's germline CDR1 is SGHAT and CDR2 FQNNGV. The CDR3 has 16 amino acids. As to this clonotype: Antigen specificity is unknown.

Each CDR3 protein gets one entry after TCRdb re-called the 5' RACE reads with MiXCR. The profile shows about 160,000 distinct CDR3 sequences, around a third of them singletons. The chain is built from TRBV11-2 and TRBJ2-5; 10 bases are shared with TRBD1. The source of this sequence is an adult woman who had mild COVID-19 (a few samples of this study predate the infection). Cell type and time point are not known. Sequenced input: PBMCs or a T cell subset sorted from them (not recorded which). Here the CDR3 reads CASSYYGTGVQETQYF. The CDR3 region has the DNA TGTGCCAGCAGCTATTACGGGACAGGGGTCCAAGAGACCCAGTACTTC.